The following is a T cell receptor beta chain sequence with its context. Its antigen is still unknown. In preparing the TRB cDNA libraries, 5' RACE with UMI labels was used. TCRdb processed the 5' RACE reads again and assigns one entry to each CDR3 protein, with no DNA. The table lists about 62,000 distinct CDR3 sequences. The sample originates from a study of CXCR3-negative and CXCR3-positive naive CD8 T cells. Overall study findings and caveats: TRB CDR3s were more hydrophobic in CXCR3-positive than in CXCR3-negative naive cells. Both naive subsets showed comparably high diversity, and memory CD8+ cells showed much lower diversity.

The germline V gene has CDR1 SEHNR and CDR2 FQNEAQ (reference sequence). CDR3 length: 15 amino acids. The TCR originated in a human donor in good health. Some clones in this sample may be carry-over from other donors' samples. The chain has TRBV7-9 and TRBJ2-1; lacking DNA, the TRBD1 call made by TCRdb goes unchecked. The sequenced sample consisted of naive CXCR3- CD8+ T cells from blood. Subset described: CD45RO-CCR7+CD27+CD95- naive CD8+ T cells lacking CXCR3 (TNR3-). CDR3 protein: CASSRTGSGGGEQFF. Based on the CDR3 plus reference TRBV7-9 and TRBJ2-1, the full variable domain is DTGVSQNPRHKITKRGQNVTFRCDPISEHNRLYWYRQTLGQGPEFLTYFQNEAQLEKSRLLSDRFSAERPKGSFSTLEIQRTEQGDSAMYLCASSRTGSGGGEQFFGPGTRLTVL.